Each of the 32 T cell receptor beta chains below was sequenced from the same sample in a study of blood T cell repertoires in COVID-19. Generated by immunoSEQ multiplex PCR, the TCRdb table keeps only in-frame clones and is missing some. This sample carries about 530,000 clones, approximately 91% of them seen once, and the ten largest clones take about 8.2%. The sample consisted of peripheral blood. These receptors were obtained from a woman aged 50 to 60 with COVID-19, enrolled during active disease.

V gene TRBV2 combines with J gene TRBJ1-4; the match to TRBD1 covers 10 bases. In germline, CDR1 is SNHLY, CDR2 FYNNEI. J was trimmed by 8 bases and V by 4 bases; bases with no gene match: 4. The CDR3 sequence is 14 residues long. CDR3 bases: TGTGCCAGCAGTGCGGACAGGGGGGGCGAAAAACTGTTTTTT. Amino acid sequence: CASSADRGGEKLFF. Variable domain in full (rest from reference TRBV2 and TRBJ1-4): EPEVTQTPSHQVTQMGQEVILRCVPISNHLYFYWYRQILGQKVEFLVSFYNNEISEKSEIFDDQFSVERPDGSNFTLKIRSTKLEDSAMYFCASSADRGGEKLFFGSGTQLSVL.

The CDR3 reads CASSEGLMETQYF. The DNA of the CDR3 is TGTGCCAGCAGTGAAGGACTAATGGAGACCCAGTACTTC. The chain is built from TRBV6-1 and TRBJ2-5; D is possibly TRBD2 (5 bases). This CDR3 is built from 13 residues. V was cut by 1 base and J by 5 bases, with 8 bases left in between. Germline V gene sequence: CDR1 MNHNS, CDR2 SASEGT.

The rearrangement links TRBV4-1 to TRBJ1-1; D may be TRBD1 (6 bases). Deletions cut 4 bases from V and 3 bases from J, with 18 bases between. CDR3 size: 16 residues. CDR1 MGHRA and CDR2 YSYEKL come from the germline V gene. The CDR3 DNA is TGCGCCAGCAGCCCAAGATTTGGACAGATGGACACTGAAGCTTTCTTT. Translated, it gives CASSPRFGQMDTEAFF.

This rearrangement joins TRBV10-3 to TRBJ2-7, with D tentatively TRBD1 (6 bases). Germline CDR1 reads ENHRY; CDR2 reads SYGVKD. Trimming removed 7 bases from V and 5 bases from J, with 15 bases in between. This CDR3 is built from 13 residues. The CDR3 bases are TGTGCCATCAAGGGGGACCCTGTGGACGAGCAGTACTTC. Encoded protein: CAIKGDPVDEQYF.

This chain uses TRBV27 with TRBJ2-1, with D hard to call. The CDR3 contains 14 residues. The germline gives CDR1 MNHEY, CDR2 SMNVEV (reference sequence). V lost 5 bases and J lost 13, with 21 bases in between. DNA of the CDR3: TGTGCCAGCAGTGCCAAAGCCCCTAGTCCCCATCAGTTCTTC. It yields the protein CASSAKAPSPHQFF.

V and J are TRBV24-1 and TRBJ2-2, with 7 nucleotides matching TRBD2. The germline V gene has CDR1 KGHDR and CDR2 SFDVKD. Trimming removed 9 bases from V and 4 bases from J; junction bases left unmatched: 7. This CDR3 is 14 amino acids long. The CDR3 reads CATGGGKGTGELFF. CDR3 nucleotides: TGTGCCACCGGGGGGGGAAAGGGCACCGGGGAGCTGTTTTTT.

In the case of this clone: The same CDR3 is also encoded by other DNA sequences in this sample. The V gene is TRBV7-3, the J gene TRBJ1-1; 8 nucleotides line up with TRBD1. The V gene end was trimmed by 3 bases and the J gene end by 7 bases; junction bases not matched to a gene: 4. This CDR3 is 13 amino acids long. Germline V gene sequence: CDR1 SGHTA, CDR2 FQGTGA. CDR3 loop: CASSFGQGSEAFF. The CDR3 DNA is TGTGCCAGCAGCTTCGGACAGGGAAGTGAAGCTTTCTTT.

The CDR3: CASSISGTPYGYTF. CDR3 DNA sequence: TGTGCCAGTAGTATTTCCGGGACACCTTATGGCTACACCTTC. The chain joins TRBV19 to TRBJ1-2; D is perhaps TRBD1 (6 bases). Per the germline V gene, CDR1 is LNHDA and CDR2 is SQIVND (reference sequence). Trimming removed 3 bases from V and 5 bases from J, with 13 bases in between. The CDR3 length is 14 residues.

The chain carries TRBV18 and TRBJ1-2, with 7 bases identical to TRBD1. The length of the CDR3 is 14 residues. CDR1 is KGHSH and CDR2 is LQKENI in the germline V gene. With V trimmed by 2 bases and J by 3 bases, 3 bases remained unmatched. The chain's CDR3 is CASSPEGAHYGYTF. CDR3 in DNA: TGTGCCAGCTCACCAGAGGGGGCGCACTATGGCTACACCTTC. The full variable domain, with the rest looked up from reference TRBV18 and TRBJ1-2, is NAGVMQNPRHLVRRRGQEARLRCSPMKGHSHVYWYRQLPEEGLKFMVYLQKENIIDESGMPKERFSAEFPKEGPSILRIQQVVRGDSAAYFCASSPEGAHYGYTFGSGTRLTVV.

This chain links TRBV12-5 with TRBJ1-6, with D maybe TRBD1 (5 bases). V lost 0 bases to trimming and J lost 7 bases, with 19 bases between them. Germline V gives CDR1 LGHNT, CDR2 FRNRAP. This CDR3 comprises 18 residues. CDR3 sequence (DNA): TGTGCTAGTGGTTTGGTACTGATTCCCAGGACAAAAAATTCACCCCTCCACTTT. Translated: CASGLVLIPRTKNSPLHF.

The chain combines TRBV7-9 with TRBJ2-7, with D uncertain. The V gene's germline CDR1 is SEHNR and CDR2 FQNEAQ (reference sequence). Deletions cut 3 bases from V and 7 bases from J, with 10 bases between. The CDR3 is made up of 12 amino acids. The CDR3 nucleotides are TGTGCCAGCAGCTTGAGTGCGACAGAGCAGTACTTC. Translation: CASSLSATEQYF.

The rearrangement links TRBV27 to TRBJ2-1; TRBD2 agrees at 7 bases. This CDR3 has 14 amino acids. The junction had 6 bases not matched to a gene; V was cut back by 6 bases and J by 4 bases. Germline V gives CDR1 MNHEY, CDR2 SMNVEV (reference sequence). The CDR3 coding sequence is TGTGCCAGCAGGAAAGCGGGGAATTACAATGAGCAGTTCTTC. It encodes CASRKAGNYNEQFF.

The CDR3 coding sequence is TGTGCCAGCAGTTCCCCGGGACAGGGGTTAGAGCAGTACTTC. Amino acids: CASSSPGQGLEQYF. The chain couples TRBV27 to TRBJ2-7, with 10 nucleotides matching TRBD1. The V and J ends lost 4 bases and 7 bases, in that order; junction bases with no gene match: 7. Germline CDR1 MNHEY, CDR2 SMNVEV (reference sequence). The CDR3 totals 14 residues.

V usage is TRBV7-9 and J usage is TRBJ2-1; TRBD2 aligns across 7 bases. CDR3 length: 15 residues. Trimming removed 4 bases from V and 4 bases from J; junction bases left unmatched: 7. Germline loops: CDR1 SEHNR, CDR2 FQNEAQ (reference sequence). The CDR3: CASSSAGGGYNEQFF. CDR3 DNA sequence: TGTGCCAGCAGCTCGGCAGGCGGGGGTTACAATGAGCAGTTCTTC.

This clone appeared once. The chain links TRBV6-5 to TRBJ1-3, with D unclear. CDR1 MNHEY and CDR2 SVGAGI come from the germline V gene. Trimming removed 9 bases from V and 0 bases from J, with 9 bases in between. There are 13 residues in the CDR3. Here the CDR3 DNA reads TGTGCCAGTTCGTACGGCTCTGGAAACACCATATATTTT. Amino acids: CASSYGSGNTIYF.

The chain uses TRBV7-3 and TRBJ2-1; 8 nucleotides agree with TRBD2. V was pared by 1 base and J by 2 bases, with 1 base of the junction left unmatched. Germline values: CDR1 SGHTA, CDR2 FQGTGA. The CDR3 extends over 15 amino acids. The CDR3 DNA reads TGTGCCAGCAGCTTAATCGGGGGGGCCTACAATGAGCAGTTCTTC. This sequence encodes CASSLIGGAYNEQFF.

CDR3 bases: TGTGCCAGCACGCGGGAGCAAGAGACCCAGTACTTC. Encoded protein: CASTREQETQYF. The rearrangement links TRBV12-3 or TRBV12-4 to TRBJ2-5; 7 bases map to TRBD2. Germline trimming cut 7 bases from V and 2 bases from J; bases unmatched to any gene: 1. CDR3 size: 12 residues.

The J gene is TRBJ1-1, the V gene TRBV10-3; 10 bases align to TRBD1. Trimming removed 11 bases from V and 7 bases from J; junction bases left unmatched: 10. The germline gives CDR1 ENHRY, CDR2 SYGVKD. The CDR3 consists of 13 residues. This CDR3 reads CASSEGTGDEAFF. The CDR3 region has the DNA TGTGCCTCAAGCGAGGGGACAGGGGATGAAGCTTTCTTT.

The chain is built from TRBV18 and TRBJ2-2, with 9 bases identical to TRBD1. The CDR3 runs to 17 residues. With 3 bases clipped from V and 3 bases from J, the junction kept 8 bases outside the gene matches. Germline V lookup: CDR1 KGHSH, CDR2 LQKENI. CDR3 protein: CASSPRTGAGHTGELFF. The CDR3, as DNA: TGTGCCAGCTCACCCCGGACAGGGGCCGGTCACACCGGGGAGCTGTTTTTT.

This sequence joins TRBV11-2 and TRBJ2-7, with 8 bases lining up with TRBD1. CDR3 length equals 16 residues. The V gene end was trimmed by 4 bases and the J gene end by 1 base; junction bases not matched to a gene: 9. Germline V gives CDR1 SGHAT, CDR2 FQNNGV. The CDR3 DNA sequence: TGTGCCAGCAGCTCCGACAGGGGCTACCAATCCTACGAGCAGTACTTC. Its translation is CASSSDRGYQSYEQYF.

This sequence joins TRBV11-3 and TRBJ2-2, with unresolved D. Germline-derived CDR1 and CDR2 are SGHNT and YENEEA. V lost 0 bases, J lost 5 bases, and 4 bases lay in between. The CDR3 covers 13 residues. The CDR3 DNA reads TGTGCCAGCAGCTTAGATCGGACCGGGGAGCTGTTTTTT. Translated, it gives CASSLDRTGELFF.

This clone appeared once. This specimen includes other DNA sequences encoding the same CDR3. The rearrangement links TRBV5-1 to TRBJ1-3; D remains ambiguous. This CDR3 is 15 amino acids long. In germline, CDR1 is SGHRS, CDR2 YFSETQ. With 0 bases removed from V and 0 bases from J, the gap between germline ends came to 7 bases. For the CDR3, the DNA is TGCGCCAGCAGCTTGGCGGGAGACTCTGGAAACACCATATATTTT. Its translation: CASSLAGDSGNTIYF.

The J gene is TRBJ1-1, the V gene TRBV7-9; D gene ambiguous. V was pared by 4 bases and J by 3 bases, with 6 bases between. The CDR3 extends over 12 amino acids. CDR1 and CDR2 from the germline V gene are SEHNR and FQNEAQ (reference sequence). CDR3 nucleotides: TGTGCCAGCAGCTCCTCGGACACTGAAGCTTTCTTT. It specifies CASSSSDTEAFF.

This rearrangement joins TRBV9 to TRBJ1-6; D remains ambiguous. The ends were cut back, 4 bases at V and 16 bases at J, with 15 bases in the middle. The CDR3 has 12 residues. Per the germline V gene, CDR1 is SGDLS and CDR2 is YYNGEE. CDR3 sequence reads: CASSLPTAGLHF. In DNA form, the CDR3 reads TGTGCCAGCAGCCTACCAACAGCTGGTCTCCACTTT.

The chain employs TRBV5-6 and TRBJ1-2, with 8 bases aligning to TRBD1. Germline V gene lookup returns CDR1 SGHDT and CDR2 YYEEEE. There are 14 residues in the CDR3. J lost 8 bases, V lost 4 bases, and 10 bases had no gene match. The CDR3 sequence: CASSRPGGDWGYTF. The DNA of the CDR3 is TGTGCCAGCAGCCGACCAGGGGGCGATTGGGGCTACACCTTC. The entire variable domain, with the rest obtained from reference TRBV5-6 and TRBJ1-2, is as follows: DAGVTQSPTHLIKTRGQQVTLRCSPKSGHDTVSWYQQALGQGPQFIFQYYEEEERQRGNFPDRFSGHQFPNYSSELNVNALLLGDSALYLCASSRPGGDWGYTFGSGTRLTVV.

This chain connects TRBV7-3 to TRBJ1-6, with 10 nucleotides matching TRBD1. Germline V lookup: CDR1 SGHTA, CDR2 FQGTGA. The CDR3 covers 18 residues. V gave up 2 bases and J gave up 9 bases; unmatched junction bases: 13. The DNA for the CDR3 is TGTGCCAGCAGCTTACCGATACCCTGGACAGGGGGAATTTCACCCCTCCACTTT. Translation gives CASSLPIPWTGGISPLHF.

The V gene is TRBV18, the J gene TRBJ2-1, with 9 nucleotides matching TRBD2. Germline CDR1 and CDR2: KGHSH and LQKENI. J lost 8 bases, V lost 2 bases, and 7 bases had no gene match. The CDR3 sequence is 15 residues long. In DNA form, the CDR3 reads TGTGCCAGCTCACCAGTAGCGGGGGCACGGGATGAGCAGTTCTTC. It codes for CASSPVAGARDEQFF.

The chain combines TRBV6-1 with TRBJ1-1; D call uncertain. Germline-derived CDR1 and CDR2 are MNHNS and SASEGT. Trimming pared 0 bases from V and 5 bases from J, leaving 7 bases between. The CDR3 length is 13 residues. The CDR3 region has the DNA TGTGCCAGCAGTGAAGCGCGGAGTACTGAAGCTTTCTTT. Translation gives CASSEARSTEAFF.

The chain links TRBV29-1 to TRBJ2-7; 7 bases align to TRBD2. Germline CDR1 is SQVTM and CDR2 is ANQGSEA. V shed 5 bases, J shed 0 bases, and the junction held 10 bases outside the gene matches. The CDR3 has 15 residues. The CDR3 loop is CSVRGGTVSSYEQYF. As DNA, the CDR3 is TGCAGCGTTCGGGGAGGGACGGTGAGCTCCTACGAGCAGTACTTC.

J is TRBJ1-1 and V is TRBV28; 8 nucleotides line up with TRBD1. Trimming cost V 6 bases and J 3 bases; bases outside gene matches: 9. The germline CDR1 and CDR2 sequences are MDHEN and SYDVKM. CDR3 length: 15 amino acids. The chain's CDR3 is CASSPLDREYTEAFF. The CDR3 coding sequence is TGTGCCAGCAGCCCACTGGACAGGGAGTACACTGAAGCTTTCTTT. Looking up the rest from reference TRBV28 and TRBJ1-1 gives the full variable domain: DVKVTQSSRYLVKRTGEKVFLECVQDMDHENMFWYRQDPGLGLRLIYFSYDVKMKEKGDIPEGYSVSREKKERFSLILESASTNQTSMYLCASSPLDREYTEAFFGQGTRLTVV.

The chain has TRBV6-2 or TRBV6-3 and TRBJ1-1, with a weak D call TRBD1 (5 bases). CDR1 is MNHEY and CDR2 is SVGEGT in the germline V gene. V lost 2 bases and J 0 bases, leaving 10 bases between the germline ends. The CDR3 loop spans 15 amino acids. CDR3 coding DNA: TGTGCCAGCAGTTACCAGGGAAGGATGAACACTGAAGCTTTCTTT. Amino acids: CASSYQGRMNTEAFF.

The V gene is TRBV13, the J gene TRBJ1-1, with 8 bases aligning to TRBD1. The CDR3 consists of 15 residues. V dropped 3 bases and J dropped 5; count of bases not matched to a gene: 8. Germline V lookup: CDR1 PRHDT, CDR2 FYEKMQ (reference sequence). CDR3 DNA: TGTGCCAGCAGCTTCCCGACAGGGGAAGGGACTGAAGCTTTCTTT. Protein product: CASSFPTGEGTEAFF.